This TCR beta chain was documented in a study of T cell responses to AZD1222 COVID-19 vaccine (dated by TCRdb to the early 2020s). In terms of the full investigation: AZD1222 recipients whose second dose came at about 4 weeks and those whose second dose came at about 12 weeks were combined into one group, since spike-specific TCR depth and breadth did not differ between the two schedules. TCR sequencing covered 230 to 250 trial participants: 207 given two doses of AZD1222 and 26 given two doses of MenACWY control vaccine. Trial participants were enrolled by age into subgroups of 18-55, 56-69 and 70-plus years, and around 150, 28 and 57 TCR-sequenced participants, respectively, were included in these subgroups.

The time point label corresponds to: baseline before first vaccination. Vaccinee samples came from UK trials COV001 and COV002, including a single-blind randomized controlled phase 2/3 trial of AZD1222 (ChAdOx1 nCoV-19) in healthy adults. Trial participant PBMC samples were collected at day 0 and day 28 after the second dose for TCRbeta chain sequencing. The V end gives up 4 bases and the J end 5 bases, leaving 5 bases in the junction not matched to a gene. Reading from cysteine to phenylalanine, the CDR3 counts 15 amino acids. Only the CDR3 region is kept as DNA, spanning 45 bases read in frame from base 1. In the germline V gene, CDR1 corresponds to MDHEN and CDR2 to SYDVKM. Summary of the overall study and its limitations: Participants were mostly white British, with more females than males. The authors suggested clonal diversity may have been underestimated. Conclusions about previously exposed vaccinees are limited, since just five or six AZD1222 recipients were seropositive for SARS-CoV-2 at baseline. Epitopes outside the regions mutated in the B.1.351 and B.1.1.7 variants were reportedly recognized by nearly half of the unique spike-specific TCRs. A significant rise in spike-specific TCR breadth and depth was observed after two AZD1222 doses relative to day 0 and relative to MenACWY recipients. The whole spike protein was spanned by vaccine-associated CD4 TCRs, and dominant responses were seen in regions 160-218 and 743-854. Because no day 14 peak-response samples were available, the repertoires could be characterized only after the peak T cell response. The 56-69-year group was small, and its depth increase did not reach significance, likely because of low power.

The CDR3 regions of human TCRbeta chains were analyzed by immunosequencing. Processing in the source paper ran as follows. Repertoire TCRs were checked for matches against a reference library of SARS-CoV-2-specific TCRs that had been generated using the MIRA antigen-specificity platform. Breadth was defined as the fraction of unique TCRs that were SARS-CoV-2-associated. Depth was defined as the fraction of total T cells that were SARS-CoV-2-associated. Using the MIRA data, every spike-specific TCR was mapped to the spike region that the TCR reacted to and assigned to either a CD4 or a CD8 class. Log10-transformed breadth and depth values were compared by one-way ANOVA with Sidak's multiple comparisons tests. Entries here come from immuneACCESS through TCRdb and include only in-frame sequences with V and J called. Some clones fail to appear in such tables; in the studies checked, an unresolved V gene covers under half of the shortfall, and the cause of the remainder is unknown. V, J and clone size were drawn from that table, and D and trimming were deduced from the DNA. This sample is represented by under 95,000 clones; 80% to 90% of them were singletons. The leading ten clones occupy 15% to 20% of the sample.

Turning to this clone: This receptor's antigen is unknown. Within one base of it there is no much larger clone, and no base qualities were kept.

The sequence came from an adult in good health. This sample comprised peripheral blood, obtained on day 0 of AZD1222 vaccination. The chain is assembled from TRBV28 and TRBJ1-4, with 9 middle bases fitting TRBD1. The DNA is TGTGCCAGCAGTTCCCCCGGGACAGGGAATGAAAAACTGTTTTTT. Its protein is CASSSPGTGNEKLFF.